Described below is a single T cell receptor beta chain sequence and its context. The clone's antigen remains unknown. Base qualities were left out, and no much larger clone turns up one base away. The source of the sample is a study of blood T cell repertoires in COVID-19 (dated by TCRdb to 2020 to 2022). Describing the broader study: Collaborator samples came from the United States, Italy and Spain and covered acute and convalescent phases of COVID-19. The prospective study material was composed of cDNA or gDNA derived from T cells, B-cell-depleted T cells, or PBMCs. Deeply sampled blood TCRbeta repertoires from subjects exposed to, actively infected with, or recovered from COVID-19 were included in the dataset. A freely available public database, intended as a resource for researchers studying the immune response to SARS-CoV-2, is where the repertoires were released. The samples were drawn from the first 160 participants of the ongoing ImmuneRACE study and from 1,254 subjects provided by 6 global collaborators. Sample metadata almost always included a de-identified subject ID, COVID-19 status, age in years and sex. HLA class I and class II types, where available, came from metadata supplied by the sample provider rather than from assay-based typing.

TCRbeta CDR3 regions were amplified from genomic DNA using the immunoSEQ Assay, a bias-controlled multiplex PCR. The authors processed their data as follows. Within the assay, amplification of reference gene primers was used to estimate how many nucleated cells each sample contained. Sequence reads were collapsed and filtered to measure the absolute abundance of every unique TCRbeta CDR3 rearrangement. For each sample, productive Simpson clonality was calculated by taking the square root of Simpson's diversity index across productive rearrangements. Drawn from immuneACCESS, this table holds only the in-frame rearrangements with V and J called that TCRdb kept. Clones are partly lost; checked studies trace under half to an unresolved V gene and leave the rest unexplained. That table furnishes V, J and clone size, whereas the DNA furnished D and trimming. This sample lists 250,000 to 350,000 clones; roughly 90% were detected once. Roughly 1.1% of the sample is held by the ten biggest clonotypes.

Overall study outcomes, separate from this receptor: Clinical and demographic metadata were provided uncurated, with the amount varying by source and participant.

Trimming removed 4 bases from V and 7 bases from J; the gene matches leave 5 bases unexplained. Its CDR3 holds 15 amino acids, cysteine through phenylalanine. Of all the DNA, just the CDR3 is kept, 45 bases in frame from base 1. The germline V gene sets CDR1 to MDHEN and CDR2 to SYDVKM. In the prospective study, participants were 18 to 89 years old, resided in about two dozen geographic areas of the United States, and were enrolled through a virtual design. Cohort assignment in the prospective study relied on participant-reported clinical history from a screening survey and a study questionnaire. Recovered participants in ImmuneRACE Cohort 3 were defined by two consecutive negative NP/OP PCR tests, clearance by a healthcare professional, or resolution of symptoms. In the prospective study, mobile phlebotomists collected whole blood, serum and a nasopharyngeal or oropharyngeal swab from each participant. Over a roughly two-month period, participants in the prospective study had the option of providing additional blood draws and questionnaires. Before DNA extraction, prospective study blood samples were shipped either frozen or at room temperature.

The chain couples TRBV28 to TRBJ1-6, and TRBD1 matches 9 of the central bases. This TCR was sampled from a woman aged 30 to 39 who had recovered from COVID-19. Sample: PBMCs or T cells enriched from blood (not recorded which). The sequenced DNA: TGTGCCAGCAGTTCAACCGGGACAGGGAATTCACCCCTCCACTTT. This sequence encodes CASSSTGTGNSPLHF.